The sequence of this T cell receptor beta chain was determined in a study of T cell repertoires in cytomegalovirus infection. Study-wide findings and caveats: The ex vivo response was dominated by HLA-C-restricted CMV-specific TCR beta clonotypes.

Germline V gene sequence: CDR1 MNHNS, CDR2 SASEGT. This CDR3 is 15 amino acids long. The V gene lost 6 bases and the J gene lost 11 bases, with 23 bases spanning the gap. This clonotype was seen only a few times. Its antigen remains unidentified. Each CDR3 protein gets one entry after TCRdb re-called the reads with MiXCR. This sample carries about 920,000 distinct CDR3 sequences, 25% to 40% of them seen once, and the ten largest clones take around 15%. The receptor was isolated from a human donor in good health (CMV status not recorded). Some clones in this sample may be carry-over from other donors' samples. The chain combines TRBV6-1 with TRBJ1-5, with D perhaps matching TRBD1 (6 bases). Sequences were derived from cultured CD8+ T cells from PBMCs, sampled from culture after CMV antigen stimulation. The CDR3 here is CASRAAGHWEDTQHF. CDR3 DNA sequence: TGTGCCAGCAGAGCCGCGGGACACTGGGAGGATACCCAGCATTTT.